The 21 T cell receptor beta chains presented below share a single source sample, sequenced in a study of beta chain features in type 1 diabetes (dated by TCRdb to the late 2010s). Library preparation employed the immunoSEQ multiplex PCR assay. The entire isolated RNA was reverse transcribed using the High Capacity cDNA Reverse Transcription Kit, and thus expressed TCRB transcripts were sequenced. As stored in TCRdb, this immuneACCESS dataset retains in-frame rearrangements with V and J assigned. A fraction of the clones does not appear; measured against another copy, unresolved V genes explain less than half of the discrepancy, and the remainder lacks a known reason. This sample lists about 160,000 clones; around 7.9% were detected once. The top ten clonotypes cover 0.5% to 0.55% of the sample. Results and caveats for the whole study, not just this receptor: Type 1 diabetes patients showed a moderate but significant shortening of TCRB CDR3 length in all four CD4+ subsets.

Which antigens these TCRs recognize remains unknown. Sequences were obtained from central memory CD4+ T cells from blood. These receptors were taken from a man aged 18 to 30 with type 1 diabetes.

The J gene is TRBJ2-5, the V gene TRBV6-4; maybe TRBD1 (6 bases). V was shortened by 5 bases and J by 5 bases, with 15 bases between the two germline ends. This CDR3 spans 14 amino acids. Looked up from germline, CDR1 is MRHNA and CDR2 is SNTAGT. CDR3 nucleotide sequence: TGTGCCAGCAGTCAGGGGTGGGATTCGGAGACCCAGTACTTC. It specifies CASSQGWDSETQYF.

This clone has more than one count but fewer than ten. V gene TRBV4-3 combines with J gene TRBJ2-6, with 7 bases matching TRBD1. The CDR3 extends over 17 amino acids. Germline V gene lookup returns CDR1 LGHNA and CDR2 YSLEER. V lost 4 bases, J lost 3 bases, and 9 bases stayed unmatched. CDR3 nucleotide sequence: TGCGCCAGCAGCCCCCCGACCGGGACAGATGGGGCCAACGTCCTGACTTTC. Translated, it gives CASSPPTGTDGANVLTF.

The V and J genes are TRBV7-2 and TRBJ2-5, with 10 bases matching TRBD1. V lost 4 bases and J lost 5; bases outside the gene matches: 10. This CDR3 region has 16 residues. CDR1 SGHTA and CDR2 FQGNSA come from the germline V gene. The CDR3, as DNA: TGTGCCAGCAGCTATTCGGGTGACAGGGGGCAGGAGACCCAGTACTTC. This encodes CASSYSGDRGQETQYF.

The chain couples TRBV2 to TRBJ2-7; 12 bases align to TRBD1. V trimming: 9 bases; J trimming: 3 bases; junction bases outside the gene matches: 3. CDR1 is SNHLY and CDR2 is FYNNEI in the germline V gene. This CDR3 spans 13 amino acids. CDR3: CASRDRGHYEQYF. CDR3 in DNA: TGTGCCAGTCGGGACAGGGGGCACTACGAGCAGTACTTC.

This clone was seen only a few times. This chain joins TRBV11-2 and TRBJ2-2; D not certain. The CDR3 length is 14 residues. V shed 1 base and J shed 3 bases, with 6 bases lying between them. The germline CDR1 and CDR2 sequences are SGHAT and FQNNGV. CDR3 coding DNA: TGTGCCAGCAGCTTAGGCGCCGACACCGGGGAGCTGTTTTTT. Translating it yields CASSLGADTGELFF.

This clone was observed a handful of times. The V call is TRBV4-3, the J call TRBJ2-5; 13 nucleotides match TRBD2. This CDR3 has 17 amino acids. Trimming cost V 4 bases and J 2 bases; bases outside gene matches: 7. The germline CDR1 and CDR2 sequences are LGHNA and YSLEER. Here the CDR3 DNA reads TGCGCCAGCAGCCGACAGACTAGCGGGGGGATACAAGAGACCCAGTACTTC. This encodes CASSRQTSGGIQETQYF.

The chain uses TRBV19 and TRBJ1-1; D remains ambiguous. CDR1 is LNHDA, CDR2 SQIVND, per germline (reference sequence). Trimming left V 3 bases short and J 3 bases short, with 8 bases between. The CDR3 has 13 residues. This CDR3 is CASSMIQYTEAFF. The CDR3 nucleotides are TGTGCCAGTAGTATGATCCAGTACACTGAAGCTTTCTTT.

At least ten counts were recorded for this clone. The chain couples TRBV9 to TRBJ2-4; D possibly corresponds to TRBD2 (5 bases). Germline V CDR1 and CDR2: SGDLS, YYNGEE. The CDR3 length is 13 residues. With 5 bases removed from V and 8 bases from J, the gap between germline ends came to 14 bases. CDR3 coding DNA: TGTGCCAGCAGTTCAGAGACTACATACATTCAGTACTTC. Residues: CASSSETTYIQYF.

V and J are TRBV27 and TRBJ1-5; D may be TRBD1 (6 bases). Germline values: CDR1 MNHEY, CDR2 SMNVEV (reference sequence). This CDR3 is built from 12 residues. V dropped 8 bases and J dropped 4 bases, with 9 bases sitting between them. CDR3 nucleotide sequence: TGTGCCAGCGGACAGCTAAATCAGCCCCAGCATTTT. The encoded protein is CASGQLNQPQHF.

This clone was found a few times. The chain is built from TRBV2 and TRBJ1-5; TRBD1 matches at 7 bases. After removal of 6 bases from V and 4 bases from J, the junction contained 6 bases not matched to a gene. Germline values: CDR1 SNHLY, CDR2 FYNNEI. The CDR3 runs to 14 residues. The CDR3 spells CASSRTGVNQPQHF. The CDR3 nucleotides read TGTGCCAGCAGCCGAACAGGGGTTAATCAGCCCCAGCATTTT.

A few counts support this clone. The rearrangement links TRBV19 to TRBJ1-2; a possible D gene is TRBD1 (6 bases). CDR3 length: 15 amino acids. The V gene's germline CDR1 is LNHDA and CDR2 SQIVND (reference sequence). The V gene lost 6 bases and the J gene lost 4 bases, with 18 bases spanning the gap. The CDR3 protein is CASRPLLTGTYGYTF. In DNA form, the CDR3 reads TGTGCCAGTAGACCTCTCCTGACAGGAACCTATGGCTACACCTTC.

V gene TRBV7-2 combines with J gene TRBJ2-1; 14 positions agree with TRBD2. With V trimmed by 5 bases and J by 3 bases, 3 bases remained unmatched. The germline V gene has CDR1 SGHTA and CDR2 FQGNSA. The CDR3 has 16 amino acids. The chain's CDR3 is CASSPTSGGVYNEQFF. As DNA, the CDR3 is TGTGCCAGCAGCCCGACTAGCGGGGGGGTCTACAATGAGCAGTTCTTC.

This clone appeared a few times. The V and J genes are TRBV19 and TRBJ1-5; the D is unclear. Trimming shortened V by 6 bases and J by 6 bases, and 18 bases separated the two germline ends. Germline V CDR1 and CDR2: LNHDA, SQIVND (reference sequence). CDR3 size: 15 residues. The CDR3 is CASRGEALASQPQHF. Here the CDR3 DNA reads TGTGCCAGTAGGGGAGAGGCCCTGGCCAGTCAGCCCCAGCATTTT. The complete variable domain, with remaining parts taken from reference TRBV19 and TRBJ1-5, reads DGGITQSPKYLFRKEGQNVTLSCEQNLNHDAMYWYRQDPGQGLRLIYYSQIVNDFQKGDIAEGYSVSREKKESFPLTVTSAQKNPTAFYLCASRGEALASQPQHFGDGTRLSIL.

In its sample, this clone was seen a few times. This chain uses TRBV10-3 with TRBJ2-1; 14 positions agree with TRBD2. The CDR3 contains 16 residues. Trimming removed 4 bases from V and 8 bases from J; junction bases left unmatched: 7. The V gene's germline CDR1 is ENHRY and CDR2 SYGVKD. The CDR3 DNA reads as TGTGCCATCAGTGGTGGGACTAGCGGGAGTTTAGATGAGCAGTTCTTC. Amino acids: CAISGGTSGSLDEQFF.

This clone was seen only a few times. The chain is built from TRBV28 and TRBJ1-5; weak D call: TRBD1 (6 bases). This CDR3 is 13 amino acids long. Between the trimmed V and J ends, which lost 11 bases and 0 bases, there was a span of 11 bases. Per germline, CDR1 MDHEN and CDR2 SYDVKM. CDR3 DNA sequence: TGTGCCGGGGCAGGGGATAGCAATCAGCCCCAGCATTTT. Encoded protein: CAGAGDSNQPQHF.

This clone was picked up many times. The J gene is TRBJ2-1, the V gene TRBV5-6; the match to TRBD1 covers 9 bases. The CDR3 runs 14 residues. V lost 1 base, J lost 7 bases, and 3 bases stayed unmatched. CDR1 is SGHDT, CDR2 YYEEEE, per germline. This CDR3 reads CASSLPGQGNEQFF. In DNA form, the CDR3 reads TGTGCCAGCAGCTTGCCGGGACAGGGAAATGAGCAGTTCTTC.

This clone was observed a few times. Distinct nucleotide sequences in the sample also encode this CDR3. The chain couples TRBV18 to TRBJ1-1; TRBD1 matches at 11 bases. The CDR3 consists of 14 residues. Germline CDR1 KGHSH, CDR2 LQKENI. The V and J ends lost 3 bases and 5 bases, in that order; junction bases with no gene match: 2. Written as DNA, the CDR3 is TGTGCCAGCTCACCCGGACAGGGGGCAACTGAAGCTTTCTTT. Translation gives CASSPGQGATEAFF.

The chain joins TRBV7-9 to TRBJ2-7; 7 bases align to TRBD1. V lost 3 bases and J lost 0; bases outside the gene matches: 2. This CDR3 is built from 14 residues. The V gene's germline CDR1 is SEHNR and CDR2 FQNEAQ (reference sequence). CDR3 sequence: CASSFNRGSYEQYF. CDR3 nucleotides: TGTGCCAGCAGCTTTAACAGGGGCTCCTACGAGCAGTACTTC.

This clone showed up just a few times. The chain is built from TRBV28 and TRBJ2-5; TRBD2 aligns across 8 bases. The CDR3 extends over 16 amino acids. Germline CDR1 reads MDHEN; CDR2 reads SYDVKM. After removal of 6 bases from V and 6 bases from J, the junction contained 15 bases not matched to a gene. The CDR3 DNA follows: TGTGCCAGCAGCCCGATGGCGGGGGGCGGGCGGCAGACCCAGTACTTC. Its translation is CASSPMAGGGRQTQYF.

This clone was detected a few times. This sequence joins TRBV6-5 and TRBJ1-2; 11 nucleotides match TRBD1. The V gene's germline CDR1 is MNHEY and CDR2 SVGAGI. Trimming removed 8 bases from V and 7 bases from J; junction bases left unmatched: 0. The CDR3 runs 11 residues. The CDR3 here is CASGQGAGYTF. For the CDR3, the DNA is TGTGCCAGCGGACAGGGGGCTGGCTACACCTTC.

This clone was seen only a few times. The J gene is TRBJ2-1, the V gene TRBV6-6; the match to TRBD1 covers 8 bases. The junction had 4 bases not matched to a gene; V was cut back by 2 bases and J by 7 bases. The CDR3 consists of 14 residues. CDR1 and CDR2 (germline): MNHNY, SVGAGI (reference sequence). This chain's CDR3 is CASSYPRGRNEQFF. The CDR3 bases are TGTGCCAGCAGTTACCCCAGGGGGCGGAATGAGCAGTTCTTC.